This T cell receptor (beta chain) was retrieved from a study of cytomegalovirus exposure and HLA in healthy donors. Concerning this clone itself: Its target is not known.

Separate from the approximately 700-subject first cohort was the approximately 120-subject validation cohort, to which the donors belonged. The CDR3 has 17 residues. Trimming took 3 bases from V and 1 from J, leaving 13 bases between them. Germline values: CDR1 MNHEY, CDR2 SMNVEV (reference sequence). The assay was immunoSEQ multiplex PCR, and TCRdb's table has in-frame clones only and misses some. The table lists tens of thousands of clones, nearly 98% of them singletons. Points from the study as a whole: Through in vitro validation, three CMV-associated chains were shown to be specific for CMV antigens. Reported results showed that the classifier diagnosed cytomegalovirus status with high specificity and sensitivity.

The rearrangement joins TRBV27 to TRBJ2-6; TRBD1 might be the D (6 bases). The sequenced material came from PBMCs. This TCR derives from a woman under 30 in good health and CMV-seropositive. CDR3 sequence: CASSFLRQGSGANVLTF. The CDR3 bases are TGTGCCAGCAGTTTCCTCCGGCAGGGGTCTGGGGCCAACGTCCTGACTTTC.